This T cell receptor (beta chain) was recorded in a study of memory CD4+ T cells and cytomegalovirus serostatus. Across the whole study: This sample comes from healthy Belgian adults, 9 CMV seropositive, 24 seronegative.

Whole-study findings and limits: CD4+ memory repertoires contained about 40% of the 164 reported CMV TCRbeta sequences.

Comments on this clone: Its matching antigen is unknown.

The sort gate was single viable CD3+CD4+CD8-CD45RO+ cells for memory CD4+ T cells. Donors' CMV status reflects serum IgG against pp150, pp28, p38, p52. The protocol was immunoSEQ multiplex PCR, while the TCRdb copy is restricted to in-frame clones and leaves out a portion. The data contain about 57,000 clones, roughly 80% of them seen just once; the ten biggest clones take up about 0.86%. The sequencing input was memory CD4+ T cells from blood. The TCR originated in an adult in good health and CMV-seronegative.

CDR3 loop: CASNWGSQPSGANVLTF. For the CDR3, the DNA is TGTGCCAGCAACTGGGGCAGCCAGCCCTCTGGGGCCAACGTCCTGACTTTC. The rearrangement uses TRBV21-1 and TRBJ2-6; the DNA was not compared with TRBD1, the D call given in the table. TRBV21-1 is an annotated pseudogene. CDR3 length equals 17 residues.